This TCR beta chain appears in the sequencing data of a study of blood T cell repertoires in COVID-19. Overall study: The samples span acute and convalescent COVID-19 from the United States, Italy and Spain.

The CDR3 loop spans 15 amino acids. The V gene's germline CDR1 is KGHSH and CDR2 LQKENI. The V segment lost 4 bases and the J segment 7 bases; nucleotides outside the gene matches: 8. This clone appeared a single time. The assay was immunoSEQ multiplex PCR, and TCRdb's table has in-frame clones only and misses some. The table includes around 160,000 clones, approximately 85% detected once. V is TRBV18 and J is TRBJ1-1; 11 nucleotides line up with TRBD1. The clonotype originates from a woman aged 60-75 years with COVID-19, enrolled during active disease. The source material was peripheral blood. The CDR3 bases are TGTGCCAGCTCACAGGGCGGACAGGGGGCCTTTGAAGCTTTCTTT. It encodes CASSQGGQGAFEAFF.